These 29 T cell receptor beta chains came from one sample sequenced in a study of blood T cell repertoires in COVID-19. Measured with immunoSEQ multiplex PCR; TCRdb has only the in-frame clones, and not every one. The sample has under 250,000 clones; about 82% are singletons. The material sequenced was PBMCs or T cells enriched from blood (not recorded which). The source is a woman in her 50s with acute COVID-19.

The CDR3 spells CASSPGGTSQETQYF. Here the CDR3 DNA reads TGTGCCAGCAGCCCCGGCGGGACTTCACAAGAGACCCAGTACTTC. V usage is TRBV5-8 and J usage is TRBJ2-5, with D possibly matching TRBD2 (6 bases). This CDR3 contains 15 residues. The V and J ends lost 4 bases and 2 bases respectively, with 15 bases between them. Germline V gene sequence: CDR1 SGHTS, CDR2 YDEGEE.

The chain carries TRBV14 and TRBJ1-2, with 7 bases that match TRBD1. CDR1 and CDR2 (germline): SGHDN, FVKESK. This CDR3 comprises 19 residues. V trimming: 0 bases; J trimming: 6 bases; junction bases outside the gene matches: 19. CDR3 amino acids: CASSQDWLQTGTEKDGYTF. CDR3 sequence (DNA): TGTGCCAGCAGCCAAGATTGGTTACAAACCGGGACAGAGAAAGATGGCTACACCTTC.

The V gene is TRBV6-2 or TRBV6-3, the J gene TRBJ1-6; 9 positions match TRBD1. Germline lookup yields CDR1 MNHEY and CDR2 SVGEGT. V shed 5 bases, J shed 7 bases, and the junction held 3 bases outside the gene matches. The CDR3 loop spans 14 amino acids. The chain's CDR3 is CASSRTGENSPLHF. The CDR3 nucleotides are TGTGCCAGCAGTCGGACAGGGGAAAATTCACCCCTCCACTTT.

CDR3 amino acids: CASSQGGNYGYTF. The DNA of the CDR3 is TGTGCCAGCAGCCAAGGCGGTAACTATGGCTACACCTTC. The J gene is TRBJ1-2, the V gene TRBV7-9; D is ambiguous. CDR3 size: 13 residues. V was pared by 5 bases and J by 1 base, with 8 bases between. Looked up from germline, CDR1 is SEHNR and CDR2 is FQNEAQ (reference sequence).

The chain couples TRBV18 to TRBJ1-1; D remains unclear. The CDR3 loop spans 14 amino acids. V was cut by 6 bases and J by 3 bases, with 14 bases left in between. Germline-derived CDR1 and CDR2 are KGHSH and LQKENI. This CDR3 reads CASSRATGDTEAFF. The CDR3 DNA sequence: TGTGCCAGCTCGCGGGCCACCGGGGACACTGAAGCTTTCTTT.

CDR3 nucleotides: TGTGCCTGGAGTTTCACAACCAGTGAAGCTTTCTTT. This sequence encodes CAWSFTTSEAFF. V and J are TRBV30 and TRBJ1-1, with no clear D. The CDR3 consists of 12 residues. Trimming removed 2 bases at V and 7 bases at J, with 11 bases between. Germline lookup yields CDR1 GTSNPN and CDR2 SVGIG (reference sequence).

The chain recombines TRBV2 with TRBJ1-4; tentatively, D is TRBD1 (6 bases). V dropped 2 bases and J dropped 10 bases, with 14 bases sitting between them. This CDR3 is 14 amino acids long. CDR1 and CDR2 (germline): SNHLY, FYNNEI. The CDR3 bases are TGTGCCAGCAGTGAAAAACAGGGCTGGGGAAAACTGTTTTTT. Protein sequence: CASSEKQGWGKLFF.

The rearrangement uses TRBV9 and TRBJ2-3; 12 positions match TRBD2. Looked up from germline, CDR1 is SGDLS and CDR2 is YYNGEE. V was clipped by 4 bases and J by 6 bases; unmatched bases: 15. This CDR3 region has 18 residues. In nucleotides, the CDR3 is TGTGCCAGCAGCCCTCGAGCTAGCGGGGGGGCGGCGGGGGATACGCAGTATTTT. Translated: CASSPRASGGAAGDTQYF.

This clone was detected once. The chain employs TRBV5-4 and TRBJ2-1, with D possibly TRBD1 on 5 matching bases. CDR1 and CDR2 (germline): SGHNT, YYREEE (reference sequence). V lost 1 base and J 0 bases, leaving 5 bases between the germline ends. This CDR3 spans 14 amino acids. This CDR3 is CASSLTGSYNEQFF. The CDR3 nucleotides read TGTGCCAGCAGCTTGACAGGCTCCTACAATGAGCAGTTCTTC.

The CDR3 here is CAWIRQGASYGYTF. The CDR3 DNA follows: TGTGCCTGGATTAGACAGGGGGCGAGCTATGGCTACACCTTC. The J gene is TRBJ1-2, the V gene TRBV30, with TRBD1 matching 10 bases. Losses at the gene ends were 4 bases for V and 4 bases for J; bases not matched to a gene: 6. This CDR3 spans 14 amino acids. From germline, CDR1 is GTSNPN and CDR2 SVGIG (reference sequence).

The CDR3 sequence: CASSLDRFYGYTF. CDR3 bases: TGTGCCAGCAGCCTAGACAGGTTCTATGGCTACACCTTC. This sequence joins TRBV6-5 and TRBJ1-2, with a tentative D call TRBD1 (6 bases). CDR3 length: 13 amino acids. The V and J ends lost 6 bases and 4 bases respectively, with 12 bases between them. The germline gives CDR1 MNHEY, CDR2 SVGAGI.

The rearrangement joins TRBV11-2 to TRBJ1-2; D might be TRBD1 (5 bases). V dropped 5 bases and J dropped 4 bases, with 14 bases sitting between them. The CDR3 runs 14 residues. CDR1 and CDR2 (germline): SGHAT, FQNNGV. This chain's CDR3 is CASSLDGGGYGYTF. DNA for the CDR3: TGTGCCAGCAGCCTGGATGGGGGGGGCTATGGCTACACCTTC.

The V gene is TRBV27, the J gene TRBJ1-1, with TRBD1 as a possible D gene (5 bases). Germline V CDR1 and CDR2: MNHEY, SMNVEV (reference sequence). CDR3 length: 17 amino acids. Deletions cut 1 base from V and 4 bases from J, with 19 bases between. This CDR3 is CASSLFGGYNFGTEAFF. CDR3 sequence (DNA): TGTGCCAGCAGTTTATTCGGGGGGTACAATTTTGGCACTGAAGCTTTCTTT.

V and J are TRBV28 and TRBJ1-4; TRBD1 aligns across 11 bases. From germline, CDR1 is MDHEN and CDR2 SYDVKM. The CDR3 totals 16 residues. The V segment lost 6 bases and the J segment 8 bases; nucleotides outside the gene matches: 11. CDR3 in DNA: TGTGCCAGCAGCTCCCGGGGACAGGGGGGGGAGGAAAAACTGTTTTTT. It specifies CASSSRGQGGEEKLFF.

The V gene is TRBV7-2, the J gene TRBJ2-1; D unclear. The germline V gene has CDR1 SGHTA and CDR2 FQGNSA. Trimming stripped 0 bases from V and 5 bases from J, with 5 bases between. The CDR3 length is 13 residues. The CDR3 protein is CASSLAENNEQFF. CDR3 in DNA: TGTGCCAGCAGCTTAGCCGAGAACAATGAGCAGTTCTTC.

The rearrangement joins TRBV10-3 to TRBJ2-1; 7 bases fit TRBD2. The J segment lost 1 base and the V segment lost 7 bases, leaving 19 bases of the junction unmatched. Germline V gene sequence: CDR1 ENHRY, CDR2 SYGVKD. The CDR3 covers 19 residues. CDR3 loop: CAINGLGGASGLSYNEQFF. In DNA form, the CDR3 reads TGTGCCATCAACGGGCTGGGAGGGGCTAGCGGTCTGTCCTACAATGAGCAGTTCTTC.

The genes are TRBV9 and TRBJ2-3; D is uncertain. This CDR3 spans 12 amino acids. CDR1 and CDR2 from the germline V gene are SGDLS and YYNGEE. V was shortened by 3 bases and J by 6 bases, with 8 bases between the two germline ends. For the CDR3, the DNA is TGTGCCAGCAGCGAGAGTCGGGATACGCAGTATTTT. Protein product: CASSESRDTQYF.

The CDR3 spells CASRDRGTDTQYF. CDR3 DNA: TGTGCCAGCCGGGACAGGGGGACAGATACGCAGTATTTT. The chain is built from TRBV2 and TRBJ2-3, with 11 bases matching TRBD1. The germline V gene has CDR1 SNHLY and CDR2 FYNNEI. The CDR3 contains 13 residues. J gave up 3 bases and V 8 bases, and 1 base lay outside the gene matches.

As DNA, the CDR3 is TGTGCCTGGACTGCCGGCTCAGGGCAGCCCCAGCATTTT. Translation gives CAWTAGSGQPQHF. The chain links TRBV30 to TRBJ1-5, with a possible D match to TRBD1 (5 bases). Germline CDR1 reads GTSNPN; CDR2 reads SVGIG (reference sequence). This CDR3 comprises 13 residues. V lost 4 bases to trimming and J lost 7 bases, with 14 bases between them.

This clone has more than one count but fewer than ten. This rearrangement joins TRBV12-3 or TRBV12-4 to TRBJ1-5; D is uncertain. The V end was cut by 5 bases, the J end by 5 bases, with 10 bases between. The CDR3 has 13 residues. CDR3 protein: CASSPYFDQPQHF. As DNA, the CDR3 is TGTGCCAGCAGTCCTTACTTTGATCAGCCCCAGCATTTT.

V and J are TRBV11-2 and TRBJ2-7; 7 bases are shared with TRBD1. The CDR3 covers 13 residues. V was clipped by 7 bases and J by 5 bases; unmatched bases: 8. Germline values: CDR1 SGHAT, CDR2 FQNNGV. This chain's CDR3 is CASNGDRDHEQYF. The CDR3 DNA reads TGTGCCAGCAACGGCGACAGGGACCACGAGCAGTACTTC.

In this sample, this clone turned up once. The rearrangement links TRBV6-5 to TRBJ2-7; unclear D gene. The CDR3 has 10 amino acids. With 6 bases removed from V and 3 bases from J, the gap between germline ends came to 3 bases. Germline loops: CDR1 MNHEY, CDR2 SVGAGI. The CDR3 region has the DNA TGTGCCAGCAGACACTACGAGCAGTACTTC. Its translation is CASRHYEQYF.

This chain uses TRBV29-1 with TRBJ2-2; D is possibly TRBD1 (5 bases). Germline V CDR1 and CDR2: SQVTM, ANQGSEA. V lost 3 bases and J lost 5, with 10 bases in between. This CDR3 is built from 13 residues. Here the CDR3 DNA reads TGCAGCGTTGATCCAGGGAATACCGGGGAGCTGTTTTTT. It translates to CSVDPGNTGELFF.

A few counts support this clone. The rearrangement joins TRBV7-8 to TRBJ1-4, with 9 bases lining up with TRBD1. The CDR3 has 15 residues. The V gene's germline CDR1 is SGHVS and CDR2 FQNEAQ. V trimming: 2 bases; J trimming: 5 bases; junction bases outside the gene matches: 3. CDR3 sequence (DNA): TGTGCCAGCAGCTTACGGACAGGGGAGAATGAAAAACTGTTTTTT. Translating it yields CASSLRTGENEKLFF.

There are a few counts of this clone. The chain carries TRBV4-1 and TRBJ1-2; the D gene is possibly TRBD1 (5 bases). The CDR3 is 15 residues long. Germline V gives CDR1 MGHRA, CDR2 YSYEKL. The V end lost 1 base, the J end lost 4 bases, and 13 bases lay between the germline ends. CDR3 in amino acids: CASSQGDDRIYGYTF. CDR3 nucleotides: TGCGCCAGCAGCCAAGGCGACGACAGAATCTATGGCTACACCTTC.

The chain couples TRBV6-5 to TRBJ2-1; D is uncertain. Germline assignment: CDR1 MNHEY and CDR2 SVGAGI. Trimming left V 6 bases short and J 7 bases short, with 13 bases between. CDR3 length: 13 residues. This CDR3 is CASSQDGLNEQFF. The CDR3 bases are TGTGCCAGCAGCCAGGATGGGTTGAATGAGCAGTTCTTC.

The rearrangement joins TRBV7-9 to TRBJ1-2, with D possibly TRBD1 on 6 matching bases. CDR3 size: 13 residues. V gave up 1 base and J gave up 4 bases, with 7 bases separating them. The germline V gene has CDR1 SEHNR and CDR2 FQNEAQ (reference sequence). DNA of the CDR3: TGTGCCAGCAGCTTAGAAGGGGGCTATGGCTACACCTTC. It specifies CASSLEGGYGYTF.

The chain is built from TRBV20-1 and TRBJ1-1; D is unclear. Trimming left V 3 bases short and J 1 base short, with 9 bases between. Germline CDR1 is DFQATT and CDR2 is SNEGSKA (reference sequence). The CDR3 has 13 residues. CDR3 sequence (DNA): TGCAGTGCTAGTGATCGGGGGAACACTGAAGCTTTCTTT. It codes for CSASDRGNTEAFF.

The chain combines TRBV2 with TRBJ1-5; 9 positions agree with TRBD1. The germline gives CDR1 SNHLY, CDR2 FYNNEI. The CDR3 is made up of 16 amino acids. V lost 5 bases to trimming and J lost 4 bases; unmatched junction nucleotides: 9. As DNA, the CDR3 is TGTGCCAGCAGTACTCTGGGGACAGGGATAAATCAGCCCCAGCATTTT. Its protein is CASSTLGTGINQPQHF.